This is a list of T cell receptor beta chains from one sample in a study of early T cells in non-severe SARS-CoV-2 infection. TCRdb analysed the 5' RACE reads with MiXCR anew, one entry per CDR3 protein. The sample includes some 98,000 distinct CDR3 sequences, approximately 10% seen only once; the top ten take 4% to 5.5%. The material sequenced was whole blood. These TCRs come from an adult who was a healthcare worker with PCR-confirmed SARS-CoV-2 infection or an uninfected control (not recorded which). Each CDR3 is given with its conserved first and last residue. Fields, in order: V gene, J gene, CDR3 protein.

v_gene: TRBV6-6
j_gene: TRBJ1-6
CDR3aa: CASSTPGQGIVGYNSPLHF

v_gene: TRBV12-3/TRBV12-4
j_gene: TRBJ1-1
CDR3aa: CASSLPGRPEAFF

v_gene: TRBV18
j_gene: TRBJ2-2
CDR3aa: CASSPRTGGKNTGELFF

v_gene: TRBV6-2/TRBV6-3
j_gene: TRBJ1-4
CDR3aa: CASSYRSGTGDEKLFF

v_gene: TRBV2
j_gene: TRBJ2-7
CDR3aa: CASSARGTSYEQYF

v_gene: TRBV7-3
j_gene: TRBJ2-2
CDR3aa: CASSLRGPANTGELFF

v_gene: TRBV20-1
j_gene: TRBJ2-7
CDR3aa: CSAKGQTYEQYF

v_gene: TRBV20-1
j_gene: TRBJ2-2
CDR3aa: CSATAGGPTGELFF

v_gene: TRBV4-1
j_gene: TRBJ1-2
CDR3aa: CASSQEGSGFHGYTF

v_gene: TRBV3-1
j_gene: TRBJ2-5
CDR3aa: CASSQMRISGRYQETQYF

v_gene: TRBV12-3/TRBV12-4
j_gene: TRBJ1-5
CDR3aa: CASSLLEGQPQHF

v_gene: TRBV5-1
j_gene: TRBJ1-2
CDR3aa: CASSFTDTDYGYTF

v_gene: TRBV29-1
j_gene: TRBJ1-1
CDR3aa: CSVARQGLEAFF

v_gene: TRBV28
j_gene: TRBJ1-1
CDR3aa: CASRTGLEAFF

v_gene: TRBV5-1
j_gene: TRBJ2-7
CDR3aa: CASSTSDRAYEQYF

v_gene: TRBV20-1
j_gene: TRBJ2-3
CDR3aa: CSAGRGLAGVDTQYF

v_gene: TRBV28
j_gene: TRBJ2-3
CDR3aa: CASSRAGRSSTDTQYF

v_gene: TRBV20-1
j_gene: TRBJ1-1
CDR3aa: CSARGPYRDTEAFF

v_gene: TRBV9
j_gene: TRBJ1-2
CDR3aa: CASSASTGVNYGYTF

v_gene: TRBV6-6
j_gene: TRBJ2-7
CDR3aa: CASRAPGQGYEQYF

v_gene: TRBV29-1
j_gene: TRBJ2-7
CDR3aa: CSVGSSYEQYF

v_gene: TRBV18
j_gene: TRBJ2-3
CDR3aa: CASSLNRGRDTQYF

v_gene: TRBV29-1
j_gene: TRBJ1-1
CDR3aa: CSVGGGTEAFF

v_gene: TRBV19
j_gene: TRBJ1-5
CDR3aa: CASKKGRYSNQPQHF

v_gene: TRBV7-2
j_gene: TRBJ1-1
CDR3aa: CASSWTGTTEAFF

v_gene: TRBV7-6
j_gene: TRBJ1-1
CDR3aa: CASRPTLDPEAFF

v_gene: TRBV30
j_gene: TRBJ2-5
CDR3aa: CAWSGLAGIETQYF

v_gene: TRBV27
j_gene: TRBJ2-7
CDR3aa: CASSFGASYEQYF